These 32 T cell receptor beta chains originate from one sample sequenced in a study of T-cell reconstitution after alpha-beta-depleted transplantation in children (dated by TCRdb to about 2016). The label giving this sample's treatment or condition can be read as: allogeneic hematopoietic cell transplantation with graft depleted of TCRalphabeta T cells and CD19 B cells. Libraries were constructed by PCR. The data were produced on an Illumina HiSeq 2500. Molecular barcoding was employed in the preparation of TCR libraries, with unique molecular identifiers being used to normalize TCRbeta repertoire quantification. TCRdb redid the processing of the public reads, applying fastp at Q25 and MiXCR, and retained in-frame beta chains. Each entry is one CDR3 protein sequence, shown with its most common DNA and genes. The sample profile shows around 94,000 distinct CDR3 sequences; around 7.8% of them were found once. The top ten hold about 15% of the sample.

The sequencing used PBMCs, collected before TCRalphabeta/CD19-depleted stem cell transplant. These receptor sequences come from a boy aged 2 to 10 with acute lymphoblastic leukemia, due to receive a stem cell transplant.

This clonotype showed up many times. The J gene is TRBJ2-5, the V gene TRBV12-3 or TRBV12-4, with D possibly being TRBD2 (5 bases). The CDR3 is 14 residues long. Trimming pared 7 bases from V and 0 bases from J, leaving 12 bases between. The CDR3 reads CASIKTGDQETQYF. CDR3 nucleotide sequence: TGTGCCAGCATCAAGACCGGGGACCAAGAGACCCAGTACTTC.

This clonotype was observed a handful of times. This chain uses TRBV7-2 with TRBJ2-7; D possibly corresponds to TRBD2 (5 bases). Trimming left V 3 bases short and J 1 base short, with 13 bases between. The CDR3 length is 15 residues. The germline V gene encodes CDR1 SGHTA and CDR2 FQGNSA. The CDR3 DNA sequence: TGTGCCAGCAGCTTGAGCGGCGCCCCTTCCTACGAGCAGTACTTC. It is translated as CASSLSGAPSYEQYF.

This clonotype was seen many times. The chain carries TRBV5-4 and TRBJ2-5; 10 bases fit TRBD2. The CDR3 spans 14 residues. Germline CDR1 SGHNT, CDR2 YYREEE (reference sequence). After removal of 8 bases from V and 5 bases from J, the junction contained 9 bases not matched to a gene. The CDR3 nucleotides read TGTGCCAGTAGTCGAGCGGGGGGGCAGGAGACCCAGTACTTC. Its translation: CASSRAGGQETQYF.

This clonotype was recorded at least ten times. The genes are TRBV10-3 and TRBJ2-5; no firm D call. Trimming removed 10 bases at V and 3 bases at J, with 15 bases between. The CDR3 has 13 amino acids. Germline V lookup: CDR1 ENHRY, CDR2 SYGVKD. CDR3 nucleotide sequence: TGTGCCACCGTACGAGACGAGGAAGAGACCCAGTACTTC. Its protein is CATVRDEEETQYF.

The genes are TRBV5-1 and TRBJ2-7; 8 nucleotides line up with TRBD2. This CDR3 has 14 residues. Trimming took 1 base from V and 0 from J; bases not matched to a gene: 0. CDR1 SGHRS and CDR2 YFSETQ come from the germline V gene. The CDR3 DNA is TGCGCCAGCAGCTTGACTAGCGGCTCCTACGAGCAGTACTTC. Its protein product is CASSLTSGSYEQYF.

This clonotype has a count of ten or more. The chain is built from TRBV15 and TRBJ2-7; possibly TRBD1 for D (5 bases). The germline CDR1 and CDR2 sequences are LNHNV and YYDKDF (reference sequence). Trimming removed 2 bases from V and 0 bases from J, with 11 bases in between. The CDR3 runs to 15 residues. The CDR3 coding sequence is TGTGCCACCAGCAGAACCTGGACAAACTCCTACGAGCAGTACTTC. It is translated as CATSRTWTNSYEQYF.

Ten or more counts support this clonotype. This chain links TRBV20-1 with TRBJ1-2; 7 nucleotides line up with TRBD1. In germline, CDR1 is DFQATT, CDR2 SNEGSKA (reference sequence). V lost 1 base and J lost 3; bases outside the gene matches: 5. This CDR3 region has 14 residues. The CDR3 region has the DNA TGCAGTGCTAGAGCCACAGGGGCCCACTATGGCTACACCTTC. Translation: CSARATGAHYGYTF.

This clonotype was picked up many times. The J gene is TRBJ2-3, the V gene TRBV11-2; D gene unclear. V was clipped by 1 base and J by 5 bases, with 13 bases between them. The V gene's germline CDR1 is SGHAT and CDR2 FQNNGV. The CDR3 has 15 amino acids. CDR3 bases: TGTGCCAGCAGCTTAGTAAATCGGGCTAGAGATACGCAGTATTTT. Translation: CASSLVNRARDTQYF.

This clonotype was counted between two and nine times. V gene TRBV28 combines with J gene TRBJ2-5, with D uncertain. Trimming pared 1 base from V and 1 base from J, leaving 10 bases between. This CDR3 has 15 residues. Germline values: CDR1 MDHEN, CDR2 SYDVKM. The CDR3 region has the DNA TGTGCCAGCAGTTTATCGCGGCAGGTCCAAGAGACCCAGTACTTC. It is translated as CASSLSRQVQETQYF.

The CDR3 region has the DNA TGCAGTGCTAGAGCCCCCGGTCGTTGGGGCGACGAGCAGTACTTC. This sequence encodes CSARAPGRWGDEQYF. This rearrangement joins TRBV20-1 to TRBJ2-7, with a possible D match to TRBD1 (5 bases). Germline V gene lookup returns CDR1 DFQATT and CDR2 SNEGSKA (reference sequence). The CDR3 sequence is 15 residues long. Trimming cost V 1 base and J 5 bases, with 18 bases left between them.

This clonotype showed up many times. The J gene is TRBJ2-2, the V gene TRBV18; D possibly corresponds to TRBD2 (7 bases). Germline-derived CDR1 and CDR2 are KGHSH and LQKENI. The CDR3 has 16 amino acids. V shed 3 bases and J shed 0 bases, with 11 bases lying between them. CDR3 sequence reads: CASSPWGGTNTGELFF. CDR3 coding DNA: TGTGCCAGCTCACCTTGGGGGGGCACGAACACCGGGGAGCTGTTTTTT.

This clonotype was counted between two and nine times. The chain couples TRBV4-3 to TRBJ1-6; TRBD1 agrees at 8 bases. Germline loops: CDR1 LGHNA, CDR2 YSLEER. Germline trimming cut 1 base from V and 4 bases from J; bases unmatched to any gene: 0. CDR3 length equals 15 residues. The CDR3 nucleotides are TGCGCCAGCAGCCAAGGGACAGGGTATAATTCACCCCTCCACTTT. Translation gives CASSQGTGYNSPLHF.

Ten or more counts support this clonotype. The rearrangement uses TRBV29-1 and TRBJ2-1, with a possible D match to TRBD2 (6 bases). Trimming took 4 bases from V and 2 from J, leaving 18 bases between them. This CDR3 is 16 amino acids long. Germline CDR1 reads SQVTM; CDR2 reads ANQGSEA. CDR3 nucleotides: TGCAGCGTTGTAGGCCTAGCGCTCCAAACCTACAATGAGCAGTTCTTC. This translates into CSVVGLALQTYNEQFF.

This chain connects TRBV24-1 to TRBJ2-1, with a possible D match to TRBD2 (6 bases). V was cut by 6 bases and J by 9 bases, with 14 bases left in between. CDR3 size: 13 residues. Germline-derived CDR1 and CDR2 are KGHDR and SFDVKD. The CDR3 nucleotides are TGTGCCACCAGTAATACGGGGGTCGGTGAGCAGTTCTTC. Its translation is CATSNTGVGEQFF.

This clonotype has ten or more counts. The CDR3 bases are TGTGCCAGCAGCCTCTCCGGTGATTCACCCCTCCACTTT. As protein: CASSLSGDSPLHF. The genes are TRBV7-6 and TRBJ1-6; D not resolved. V shed 5 bases and J shed 8 bases, with 10 bases lying between them. The germline V gene encodes CDR1 SGHVS and CDR2 FNYEAQ. The CDR3 runs 13 residues.

The CDR3 is CASSLWGQVGSPLHF. Here the CDR3 DNA reads TGTGCCAGCAGTTTATGGGGACAGGTCGGTTCACCCCTCCACTTT. The chain has TRBV27 and TRBJ1-6; 8 positions match TRBD1. V was clipped by 1 base and J by 9 bases; unmatched bases: 5. Germline V gene data show CDR1 as MNHEY and CDR2 as SMNVEV (reference sequence). The CDR3 totals 15 residues.

The gene calls are TRBV27 and TRBJ1-1; tentatively, D is TRBD1 (5 bases). V was pared by 2 bases and J by 4 bases, with 11 bases between. CDR1 MNHEY and CDR2 SMNVEV come from the germline V gene (reference sequence). The CDR3 covers 14 residues. The CDR3 sequence is CASSLGGVGTEAFF. DNA for the CDR3: TGTGCCAGCAGTTTAGGGGGTGTAGGCACTGAAGCTTTCTTT.

This clonotype was seen repeatedly, ten times or more. This chain's CDR3 is CASSPRPSGSYEQYF. The CDR3 DNA reads as TGTGCCAGCAGCCCTCGCCCTAGCGGTTCCTACGAGCAGTACTTC. V is TRBV9 and J is TRBJ2-7, with 7 bases aligning to TRBD2. The CDR3 covers 15 residues. J was trimmed by 1 base and V by 4 bases; bases with no gene match: 8. CDR1 is SGDLS and CDR2 is YYNGEE in the germline V gene.

The rearrangement links TRBV2 to TRBJ2-7, with D possibly being TRBD1 (5 bases). Looked up from germline, CDR1 is SNHLY and CDR2 is FYNNEI. The V gene lost 8 bases and the J gene lost 7 bases, with 12 bases spanning the gap. The CDR3 totals 11 residues. In DNA form, the CDR3 reads TGTGCCAGCGCCATCAGGGTGGAGCAGTACTTC. This encodes CASAIRVEQYF.

This clonotype was recorded at least ten times. V usage is TRBV3-1 and J usage is TRBJ2-3; the match to TRBD1 covers 11 bases. This CDR3 comprises 15 residues. Per germline, CDR1 LGHDT and CDR2 YNNKEL (reference sequence). The V gene end was trimmed by 8 bases and the J gene end by 4 bases; junction bases not matched to a gene: 8. The CDR3 loop reads CASRPGTGGSDTQYF. CDR3 DNA: TGTGCCAGCCGACCCGGGACAGGGGGTTCAGATACGCAGTATTTT.

The V and J genes are TRBV29-1 and TRBJ2-5, with TRBD2 matching over 12 bases. Germline V gives CDR1 SQVTM, CDR2 ANQGSEA. This CDR3 has 16 residues. J gave up 1 base and V 6 bases, and 9 bases lay outside the gene matches. The CDR3 is CSVRGLAGGFQETQYF. In DNA, the CDR3 is TGCAGCGTGAGGGGGCTAGCGGGGGGGTTCCAAGAGACCCAGTACTTC.

This clonotype appeared a few times. This chain uses TRBV20-1 with TRBJ1-5; D uncertain. The germline gives CDR1 DFQATT, CDR2 SNEGSKA (reference sequence). The CDR3 is 15 amino acids. V shed 5 bases and J shed 2 bases, with 16 bases lying between them. CDR3 sequence reads: CSAYIPGSGNQPQHF. DNA of the CDR3: TGCAGTGCTTATATCCCGGGTAGCGGCAATCAGCCCCAGCATTTT.

This clonotype was detected a few times. V and J are TRBV7-2 and TRBJ1-5; D might be TRBD1 (5 bases). V was shortened by 2 bases and J by 2 bases, with 10 bases between the two germline ends. The V gene's germline CDR1 is SGHTA and CDR2 FQGNSA. The CDR3 is 15 amino acids. CDR3 bases: TGTGCCAGCAGCTTACGAGGGGCGGGCAATCAGCCCCAGCATTTT. This encodes CASSLRGAGNQPQHF.

The table lists this clonotype with a count of one. The V and J genes are TRBV20-1 and TRBJ2-5; 9 nucleotides match TRBD2. V was clipped by 6 bases and J by 0 bases; unmatched bases: 8. The CDR3 contains 15 residues. Germline V CDR1 and CDR2: DFQATT, SNEGSKA (reference sequence). CDR3 sequence reads: CSAKGPSGDQETQYF. In DNA, the CDR3 is TGCAGTGCAAAGGGCCCTAGCGGGGACCAAGAGACCCAGTACTTC.

The chain combines TRBV6-1 with TRBJ1-3, with 10 bases that match TRBD1. V gave up 6 bases and J gave up 3 bases; unmatched junction bases: 5. Germline CDR1 and CDR2: MNHNS and SASEGT. The CDR3 contains 15 residues. The CDR3 reads CASRAGTGDGNTIYF. The DNA for the CDR3 is TGTGCCAGCAGGGCCGGGACAGGGGATGGAAACACCATATATTTT.

The chain is built from TRBV19 and TRBJ1-1; D gene unclear. Looked up from germline, CDR1 is LNHDA and CDR2 is SQIVND (reference sequence). Trimming took 2 bases from V and 1 from J, leaving 14 bases between them. CDR3 length: 16 amino acids. The CDR3 bases are TGTGCCAGTAGTATAAAGCTAGGAACAGCGAACACTGAAGCTTTCTTT. Protein sequence: CASSIKLGTANTEAFF. Full variable domain (outside the CDR3, taken from reference TRBV19 and TRBJ1-1): DGGITQSPKYLFRKEGQNVTLSCEQNLNHDAMYWYRQDPGQGLRLIYYSQIVNDFQKGDIAEGYSVSREKKESFPLTVTSAQKNPTAFYLCASSIKLGTANTEAFFGQGTRLTVV.

This clonotype was observed many times. The V and J genes are TRBV2 and TRBJ2-3, with D unresolved. Germline values: CDR1 SNHLY, CDR2 FYNNEI. V gave up 3 bases and J gave up 0 bases, with 7 bases separating them. This CDR3 comprises 14 residues. CDR3 nucleotide sequence: TGTGCCAGCAGTGATAGGCCTAGCACAGATACGCAGTATTTT. As protein: CASSDRPSTDTQYF.

This clonotype was seen ten or more times. The chain links TRBV27 to TRBJ1-1; D ambiguous. Germline V CDR1 and CDR2: MNHEY, SMNVEV (reference sequence). V was trimmed by 3 bases and J by 2 bases, leaving 1 base between them. The CDR3 contains 11 residues. Here the CDR3 reads CASSFNTEAFF. Written as DNA, the CDR3 is TGTGCCAGCAGTTTCAACACTGAAGCTTTCTTT.

This clonotype has only a few counts. The rearrangement links TRBV5-4 to TRBJ2-3, with 8 bases fitting TRBD1. V dropped 4 bases and J dropped 4; count of bases not matched to a gene: 8. The CDR3 extends over 15 amino acids. Germline V CDR1 and CDR2: SGHNT, YYREEE (reference sequence). CDR3 amino acids: CASSGQGWVADTQYF. Here the CDR3 DNA reads TGTGCCAGCAGCGGACAGGGCTGGGTTGCAGATACGCAGTATTTT.

This clonotype was observed at least ten times. V is TRBV12-2 and J is TRBJ1-1; TRBD1 is taken as the D call from the table, unchecked against the DNA. TRBV12-2 is noted as a pseudogene. The CDR3 consists of 17 residues. CDR3 protein: CASRLGGQGAMWTEAFF. The CDR3, as DNA: TGTGCAAGTCGCTTAGGCGGACAGGGGGCGATGTGGACTGAAGCTTTCTTT.

This clonotype was observed many times. The chain recombines TRBV20-1 with TRBJ1-1; maybe TRBD1 (5 bases). The V gene lost 1 base and the J gene lost 4 bases, with 10 bases spanning the gap. This CDR3 has 13 residues. CDR1 DFQATT and CDR2 SNEGSKA come from the germline V gene (reference sequence). DNA of the CDR3: TGCAGTGCTAGAGGGGACGAAATCACTGAAGCTTTCTTT. It encodes CSARGDEITEAFF.

This clonotype was observed at least ten times. This rearrangement joins TRBV15 to TRBJ1-3; D perhaps matches TRBD1 (5 bases). V lost 4 bases and J 4 bases, leaving 14 bases between the germline ends. Germline CDR1 LNHNV, CDR2 YYDKDF (reference sequence). The CDR3 runs 15 residues. CDR3 coding DNA: TGTGCCACCAGCACCACCGGGGACGCCGGAAACACCATATATTTT. Its protein product is CATSTTGDAGNTIYF.